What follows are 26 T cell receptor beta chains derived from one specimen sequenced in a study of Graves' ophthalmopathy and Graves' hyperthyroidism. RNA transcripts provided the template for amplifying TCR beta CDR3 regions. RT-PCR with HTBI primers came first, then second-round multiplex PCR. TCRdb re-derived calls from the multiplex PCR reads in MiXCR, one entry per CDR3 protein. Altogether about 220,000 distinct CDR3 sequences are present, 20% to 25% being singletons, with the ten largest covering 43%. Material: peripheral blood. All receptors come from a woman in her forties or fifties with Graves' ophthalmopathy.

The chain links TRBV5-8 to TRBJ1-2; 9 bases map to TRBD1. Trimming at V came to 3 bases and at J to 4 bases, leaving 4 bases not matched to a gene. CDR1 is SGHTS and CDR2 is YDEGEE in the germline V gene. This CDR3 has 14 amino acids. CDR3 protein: CASSWTGAFYGYTF. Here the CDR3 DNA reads TGTGCCAGCAGCTGGACAGGGGCATTCTATGGCTACACCTTC. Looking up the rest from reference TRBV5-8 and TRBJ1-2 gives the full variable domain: EAGVTQSPTHLIKTRGQQATLRCSPISGHTSVYWYQQALGLGLQFLLWYDEGEERNRGNFPPRFSGRQFPNYSSELNVNALELEDSALYLCASSWTGAFYGYTFGSGTRLTVV.

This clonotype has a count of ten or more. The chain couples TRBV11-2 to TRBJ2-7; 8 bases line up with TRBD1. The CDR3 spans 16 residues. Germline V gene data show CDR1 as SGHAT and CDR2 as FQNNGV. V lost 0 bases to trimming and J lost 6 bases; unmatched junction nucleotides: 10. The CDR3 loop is CASSLEVGTGVGEQYF. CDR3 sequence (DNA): TGTGCCAGCAGCTTAGAGGTAGGGACAGGTGTGGGCGAGCAGTACTTC.

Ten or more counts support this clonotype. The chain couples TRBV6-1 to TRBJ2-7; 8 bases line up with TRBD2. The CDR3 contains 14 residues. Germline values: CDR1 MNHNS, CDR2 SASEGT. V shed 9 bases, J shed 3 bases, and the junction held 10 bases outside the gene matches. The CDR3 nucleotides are TGTGCCAGTACTTTGGCGGGAGGCAACTACGAGCAGTACTTC. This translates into CASTLAGGNYEQYF.

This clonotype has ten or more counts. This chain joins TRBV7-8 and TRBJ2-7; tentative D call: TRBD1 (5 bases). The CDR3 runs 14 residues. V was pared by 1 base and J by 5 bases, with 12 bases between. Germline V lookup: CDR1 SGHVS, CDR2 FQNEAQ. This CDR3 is CASSLGQGIHEQYF. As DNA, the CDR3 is TGTGCCAGCAGCTTAGGTCAGGGCATCCACGAGCAGTACTTC. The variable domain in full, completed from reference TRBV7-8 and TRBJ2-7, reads GAGVSQSPRYKVAKRGQDVALRCDPISGHVSLFWYQQALGQGPEFLTYFQNEAQLDKSGLPSDRFFAERPEGSVSTLKIQRTQQEDSAVYLCASSLGQGIHEQYFGPGTRLTVT.

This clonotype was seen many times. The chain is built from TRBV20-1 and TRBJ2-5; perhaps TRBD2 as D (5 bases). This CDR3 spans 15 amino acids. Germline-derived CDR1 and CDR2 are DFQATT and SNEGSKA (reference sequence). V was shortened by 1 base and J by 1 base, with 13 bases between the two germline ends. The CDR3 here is CSARVRQRTQETQYF. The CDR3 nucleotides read TGCAGTGCTAGAGTTAGGCAGCGGACCCAAGAGACCCAGTACTTC.

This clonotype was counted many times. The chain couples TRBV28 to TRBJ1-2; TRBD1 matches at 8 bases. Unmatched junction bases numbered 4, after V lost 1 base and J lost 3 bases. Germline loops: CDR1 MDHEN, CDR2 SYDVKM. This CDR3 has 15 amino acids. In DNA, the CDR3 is TGTGCCAGCAGTTTATTTCAGGGGGCTCACTATGGCTACACCTTC. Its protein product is CASSLFQGAHYGYTF.

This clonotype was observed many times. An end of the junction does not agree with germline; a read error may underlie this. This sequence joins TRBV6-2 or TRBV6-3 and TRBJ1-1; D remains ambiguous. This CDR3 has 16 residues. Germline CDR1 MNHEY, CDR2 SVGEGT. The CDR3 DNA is TGTGCCAGCAGTCGAAGGGTAGGCACCATGAACGCTGAAGCTTTCTTT. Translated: CASSRRVGTMNAEAFF.

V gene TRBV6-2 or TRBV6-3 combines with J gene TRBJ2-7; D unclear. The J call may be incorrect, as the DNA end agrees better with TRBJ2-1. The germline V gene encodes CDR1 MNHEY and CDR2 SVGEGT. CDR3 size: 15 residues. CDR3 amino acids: CASRKRALSSYEQFF. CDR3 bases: TGTGCCAGCAGGAAAAGGGCTCTGAGCTCCTACGAGCAGTTCTTC.

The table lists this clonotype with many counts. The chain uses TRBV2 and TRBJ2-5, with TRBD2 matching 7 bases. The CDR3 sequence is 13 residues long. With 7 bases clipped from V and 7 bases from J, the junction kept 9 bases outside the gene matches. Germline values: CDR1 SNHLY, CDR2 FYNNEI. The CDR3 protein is CASNEGGQGTQYF. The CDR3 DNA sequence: TGTGCCAGCAACGAGGGAGGGCAGGGGACCCAGTACTTC.

CDR3 sequence (DNA): TGTGCCAGCAGTGGGAGGCTGGGTGAAGCTTTCTTT. This encodes CASSGRLGEAFF. The rearrangement links TRBV6-1 to TRBJ1-1; D is undetermined. Between the trimmed V and J ends, which lost 4 bases and 7 bases, there was a span of 10 bases. CDR1 MNHNS and CDR2 SASEGT come from the germline V gene. The CDR3 is 12 residues long.

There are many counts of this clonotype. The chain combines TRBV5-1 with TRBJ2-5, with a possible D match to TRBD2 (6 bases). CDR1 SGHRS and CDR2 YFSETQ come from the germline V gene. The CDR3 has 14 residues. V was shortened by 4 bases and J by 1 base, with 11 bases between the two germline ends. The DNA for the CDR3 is TGCGCCAGCAGCCCCTACGGGGGCCAAGAGACCCAGTACTTC. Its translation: CASSPYGGQETQYF.

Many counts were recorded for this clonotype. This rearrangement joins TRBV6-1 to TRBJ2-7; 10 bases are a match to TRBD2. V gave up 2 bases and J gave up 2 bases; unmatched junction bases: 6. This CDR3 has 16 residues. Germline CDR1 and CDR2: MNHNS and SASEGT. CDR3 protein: CASSETLAGGPYEQYF. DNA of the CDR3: TGTGCCAGCAGTGAAACTTTAGCGGGAGGTCCCTACGAGCAGTACTTC.

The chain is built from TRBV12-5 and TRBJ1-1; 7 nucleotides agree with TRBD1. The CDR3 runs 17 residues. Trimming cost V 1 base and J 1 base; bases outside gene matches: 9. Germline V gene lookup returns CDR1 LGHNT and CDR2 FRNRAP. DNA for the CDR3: TGTGCTAGTGGTTTGGAGCCCCGGACAGGACCGAACACTGAAGCTTTCTTT. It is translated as CASGLEPRTGPNTEAFF.

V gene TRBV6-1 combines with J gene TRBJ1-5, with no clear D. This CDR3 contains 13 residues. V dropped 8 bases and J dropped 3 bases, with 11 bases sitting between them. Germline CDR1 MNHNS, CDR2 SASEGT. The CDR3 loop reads CASCADFNQPQHF. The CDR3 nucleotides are TGTGCCAGCTGCGCAGACTTCAATCAGCCCCAGCATTTT.

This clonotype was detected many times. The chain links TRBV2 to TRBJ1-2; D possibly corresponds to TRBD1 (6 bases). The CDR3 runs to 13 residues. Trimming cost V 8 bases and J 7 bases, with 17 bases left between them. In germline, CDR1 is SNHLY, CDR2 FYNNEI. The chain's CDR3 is CASSEGGSRGYTF. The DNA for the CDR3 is TGTGCCAGCTCAGAGGGGGGATCGCGTGGCTACACCTTC.

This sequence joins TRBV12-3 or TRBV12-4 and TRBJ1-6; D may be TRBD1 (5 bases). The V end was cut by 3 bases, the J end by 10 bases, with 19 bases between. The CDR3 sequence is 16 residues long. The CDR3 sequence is CASSLGVPGVGSPLHF. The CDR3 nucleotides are TGTGCCAGCAGTTTGGGGGTCCCTGGGGTTGGGTCACCCCTCCACTTT.

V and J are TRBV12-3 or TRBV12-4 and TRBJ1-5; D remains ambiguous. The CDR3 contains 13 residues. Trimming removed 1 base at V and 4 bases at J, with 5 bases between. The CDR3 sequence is CASSLGHNQPQHF. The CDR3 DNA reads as TGTGCCAGCAGTTTAGGGCATAATCAGCCCCAGCATTTT.

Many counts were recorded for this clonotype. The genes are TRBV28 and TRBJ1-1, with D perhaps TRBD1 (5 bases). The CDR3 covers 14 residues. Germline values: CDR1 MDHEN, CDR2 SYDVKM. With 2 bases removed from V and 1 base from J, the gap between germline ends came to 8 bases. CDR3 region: CASSLAGTNTEAFF. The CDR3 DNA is TGTGCCAGCAGTTTAGCAGGGACGAACACTGAAGCTTTCTTT.

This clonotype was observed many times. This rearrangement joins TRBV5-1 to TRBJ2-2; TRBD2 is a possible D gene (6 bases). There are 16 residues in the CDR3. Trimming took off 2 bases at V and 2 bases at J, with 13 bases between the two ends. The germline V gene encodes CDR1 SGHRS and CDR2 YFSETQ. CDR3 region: CASSFSGTPNTGELFF. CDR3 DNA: TGCGCCAGCAGCTTCTCCGGGACTCCTAACACCGGGGAGCTGTTTTTT.

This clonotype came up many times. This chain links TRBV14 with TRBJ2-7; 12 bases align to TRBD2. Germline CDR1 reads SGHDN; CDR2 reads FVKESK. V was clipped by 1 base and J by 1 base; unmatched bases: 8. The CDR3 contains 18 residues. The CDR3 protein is CASSQGVASGRVSYEQYF. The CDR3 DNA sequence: TGTGCCAGCAGCCAAGGAGTGGCTAGCGGGAGGGTATCCTACGAGCAGTACTTC.

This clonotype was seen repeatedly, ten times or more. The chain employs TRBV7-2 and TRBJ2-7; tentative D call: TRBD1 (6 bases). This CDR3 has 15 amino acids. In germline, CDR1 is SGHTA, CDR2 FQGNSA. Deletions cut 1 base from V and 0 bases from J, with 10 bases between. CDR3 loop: CASSLGTALSYEQYF. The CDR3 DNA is TGTGCCAGCAGCTTAGGGACAGCCCTCTCCTACGAGCAGTACTTC.

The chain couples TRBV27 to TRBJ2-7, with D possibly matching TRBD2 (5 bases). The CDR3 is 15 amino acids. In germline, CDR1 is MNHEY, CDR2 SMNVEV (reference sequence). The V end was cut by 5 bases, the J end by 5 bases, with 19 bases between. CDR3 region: CASSLGFLLENEQYF. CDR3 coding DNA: TGTGCCAGCAGTCTAGGGTTCCTACTAGAGAACGAGCAGTACTTC.

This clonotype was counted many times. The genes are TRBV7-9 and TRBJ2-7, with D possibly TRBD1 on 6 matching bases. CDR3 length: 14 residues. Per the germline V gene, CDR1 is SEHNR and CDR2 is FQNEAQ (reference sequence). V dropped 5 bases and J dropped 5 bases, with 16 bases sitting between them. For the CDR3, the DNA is TGTGCCAGCAGCAGGAAAACAGGGTTGAACGAGCAGTACTTC. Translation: CASSRKTGLNEQYF.

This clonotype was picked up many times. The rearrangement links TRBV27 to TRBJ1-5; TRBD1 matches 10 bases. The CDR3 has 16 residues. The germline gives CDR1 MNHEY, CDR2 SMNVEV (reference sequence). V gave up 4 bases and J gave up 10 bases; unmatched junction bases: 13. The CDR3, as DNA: TGTGCCAGCAGTTCCCTCTCCGGGACAGGGGAAGAACCCCAGCATTTT. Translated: CASSSLSGTGEEPQHF.

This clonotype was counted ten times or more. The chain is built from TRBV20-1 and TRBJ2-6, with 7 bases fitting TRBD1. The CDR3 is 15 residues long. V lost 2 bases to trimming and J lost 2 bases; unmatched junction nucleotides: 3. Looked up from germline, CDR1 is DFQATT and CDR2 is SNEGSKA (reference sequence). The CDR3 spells CSARTQGAGANVLTF. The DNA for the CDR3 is TGCAGTGCTAGAACCCAGGGGGCTGGGGCCAACGTCCTGACTTTC.

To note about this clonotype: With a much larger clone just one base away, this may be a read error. The CDR3 DNA is TGTGCCAGCAGCCAAGAGTGGGGGACCCAGTACTTC. Amino acid sequence: CASSQEWGTQYF. The J gene is TRBJ2-5, the V gene TRBV3-1, with D hard to call. Germline V gene lookup returns CDR1 LGHDT and CDR2 YNNKEL (reference sequence). The CDR3 spans 12 residues. Trimming left V 0 bases short and J 7 bases short, with 6 bases between.